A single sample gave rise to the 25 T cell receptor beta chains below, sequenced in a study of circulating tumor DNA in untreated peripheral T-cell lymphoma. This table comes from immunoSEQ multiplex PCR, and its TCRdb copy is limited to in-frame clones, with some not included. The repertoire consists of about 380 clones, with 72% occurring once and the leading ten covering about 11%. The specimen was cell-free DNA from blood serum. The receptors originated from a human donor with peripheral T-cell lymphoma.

Here the CDR3 DNA reads TGTGCCATCAGTGAGGACGACAGGAACTATGGCTACACCTTC. Translating gives CAISEDDRNYGYTF. V gene TRBV10-3 combines with J gene TRBJ1-2, with D perhaps matching TRBD1 (6 bases). V lost 2 bases and J lost 2, with 9 bases in between. The V gene's germline CDR1 is ENHRY and CDR2 SYGVKD. The CDR3 loop spans 14 amino acids.

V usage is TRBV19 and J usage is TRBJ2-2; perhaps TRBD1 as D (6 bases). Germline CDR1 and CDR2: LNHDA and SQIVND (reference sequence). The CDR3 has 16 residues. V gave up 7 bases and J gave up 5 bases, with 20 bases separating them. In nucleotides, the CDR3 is TGTGCCAGTACTACCACGCAGGGGTTTTGGACCGGGGAGCTGTTTTTT. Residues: CASTTTQGFWTGELFF. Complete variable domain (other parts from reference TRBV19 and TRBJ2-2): DGGITQSPKYLFRKEGQNVTLSCEQNLNHDAMYWYRQDPGQGLRLIYYSQIVNDFQKGDIAEGYSVSREKKESFPLTVTSAQKNPTAFYLCASTTTQGFWTGELFFGEGSRLTVL.

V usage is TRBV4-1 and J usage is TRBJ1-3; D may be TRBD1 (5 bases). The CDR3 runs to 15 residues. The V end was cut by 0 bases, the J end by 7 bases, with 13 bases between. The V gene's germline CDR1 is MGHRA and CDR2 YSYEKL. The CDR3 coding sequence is TGCGCCAGCAGCCAAGAGGTAGTACGGGGGAACACCATATATTTT. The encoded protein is CASSQEVVRGNTIYF.

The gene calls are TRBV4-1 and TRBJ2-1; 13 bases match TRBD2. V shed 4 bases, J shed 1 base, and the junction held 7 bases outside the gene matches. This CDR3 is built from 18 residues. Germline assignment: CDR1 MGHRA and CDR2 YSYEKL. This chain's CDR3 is CASSRLGLAGTSYNEQFF. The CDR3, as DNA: TGCGCCAGCAGCCGACTGGGACTAGCGGGGACATCCTACAATGAGCAGTTCTTC.

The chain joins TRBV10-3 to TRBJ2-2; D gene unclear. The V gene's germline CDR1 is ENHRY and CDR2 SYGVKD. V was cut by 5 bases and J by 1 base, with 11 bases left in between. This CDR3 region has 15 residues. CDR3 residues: CAISFQAQNTGELFF. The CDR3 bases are TGTGCCATCAGTTTCCAGGCGCAGAACACCGGGGAGCTGTTTTTT.

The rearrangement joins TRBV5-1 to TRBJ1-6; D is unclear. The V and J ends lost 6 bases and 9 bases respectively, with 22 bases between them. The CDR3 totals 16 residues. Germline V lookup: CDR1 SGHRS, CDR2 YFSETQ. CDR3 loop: CASTSDARLRGSPLHF. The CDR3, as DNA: TGCGCCAGCACTTCGGACGCCCGTCTACGGGGTTCACCCCTCCACTTT.

CDR3 sequence: CASSTIAGGTAQYF. The CDR3 DNA follows: TGTGCCAGTAGTACAATAGCGGGGGGGACGGCGCAGTATTTT. V is TRBV19 and J is TRBJ2-3; 11 bases are shared with TRBD2. After removal of 4 bases from V and 10 bases from J, the junction contained 7 bases not matched to a gene. This CDR3 region has 14 residues. Per germline, CDR1 LNHDA and CDR2 SQIVND (reference sequence).

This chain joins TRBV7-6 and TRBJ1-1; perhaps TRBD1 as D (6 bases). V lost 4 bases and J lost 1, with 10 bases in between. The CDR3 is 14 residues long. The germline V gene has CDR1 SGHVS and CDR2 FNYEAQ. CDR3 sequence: CASSSGQSNTEAFF. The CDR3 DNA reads TGTGCCAGCAGCTCAGGACAGTCGAACACTGAAGCTTTCTTT.

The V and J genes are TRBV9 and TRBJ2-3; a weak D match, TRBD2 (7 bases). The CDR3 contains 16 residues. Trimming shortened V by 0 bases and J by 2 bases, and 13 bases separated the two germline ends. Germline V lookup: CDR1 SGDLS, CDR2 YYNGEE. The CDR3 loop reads CASSVGRGGFTDTQYF. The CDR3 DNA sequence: TGTGCCAGCAGCGTAGGCCGCGGGGGCTTCACAGATACGCAGTATTTT.

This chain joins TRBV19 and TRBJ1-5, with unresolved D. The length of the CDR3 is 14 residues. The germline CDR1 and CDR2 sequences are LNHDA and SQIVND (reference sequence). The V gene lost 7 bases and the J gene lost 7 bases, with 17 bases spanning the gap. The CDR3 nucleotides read TGTGCCAGTACTGCCCAGCTAGCGCGCCAGCCCCAGCATTTT. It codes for CASTAQLARQPQHF. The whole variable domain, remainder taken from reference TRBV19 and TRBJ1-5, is DGGITQSPKYLFRKEGQNVTLSCEQNLNHDAMYWYRQDPGQGLRLIYYSQIVNDFQKGDIAEGYSVSREKKESFPLTVTSAQKNPTAFYLCASTAQLARQPQHFGDGTRLSIL.

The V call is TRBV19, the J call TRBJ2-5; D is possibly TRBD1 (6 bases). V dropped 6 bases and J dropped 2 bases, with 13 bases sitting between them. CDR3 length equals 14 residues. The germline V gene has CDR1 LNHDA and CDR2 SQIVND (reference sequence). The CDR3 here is CASSLGAAQETQYF. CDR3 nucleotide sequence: TGTGCCAGTAGCCTGGGGGCGGCACAAGAGACCCAGTACTTC.

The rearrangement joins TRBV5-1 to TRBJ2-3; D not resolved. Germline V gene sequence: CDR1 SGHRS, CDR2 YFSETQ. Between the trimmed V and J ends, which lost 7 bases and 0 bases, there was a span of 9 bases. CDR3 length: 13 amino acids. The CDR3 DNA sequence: TGCGCCAGCGCTTCCCCTAGCACAGATACGCAGTATTTT. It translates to CASASPSTDTQYF.

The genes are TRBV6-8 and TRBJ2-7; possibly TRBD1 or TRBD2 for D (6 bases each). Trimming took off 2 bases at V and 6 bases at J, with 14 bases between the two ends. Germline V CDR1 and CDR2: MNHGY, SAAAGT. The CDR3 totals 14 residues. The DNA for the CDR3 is TGTGCCAGCAGTTACAGCCAGAAGGGGGGCGAGCAGTACTTC. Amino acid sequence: CASSYSQKGGEQYF.

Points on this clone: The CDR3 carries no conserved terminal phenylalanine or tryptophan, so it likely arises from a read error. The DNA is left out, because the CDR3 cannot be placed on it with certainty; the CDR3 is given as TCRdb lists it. CDR3 region: CASSQPASEATFLI. The chain is built from TRBV23-1 and TRBJ1-5. TRBV23-1 is noted as an ORF with a role that remains uncertain. The CDR3 is 14 residues long, counting both termini.

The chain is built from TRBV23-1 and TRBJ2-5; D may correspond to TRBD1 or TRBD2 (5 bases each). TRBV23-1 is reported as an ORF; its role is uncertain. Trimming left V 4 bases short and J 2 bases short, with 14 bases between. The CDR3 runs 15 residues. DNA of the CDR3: TGCGCCAGCAGTCTGTCCGAGGGGTCGCAAGAGACCCAGTACTTC. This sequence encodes CASSLSEGSQETQYF.

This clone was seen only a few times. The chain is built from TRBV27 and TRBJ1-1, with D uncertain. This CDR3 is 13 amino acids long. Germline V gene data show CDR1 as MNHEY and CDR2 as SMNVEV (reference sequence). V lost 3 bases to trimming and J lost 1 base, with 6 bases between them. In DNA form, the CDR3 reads TGTGCCAGCAGTTTTGCAGGGAACACTGAAGCTTTCTTT. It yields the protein CASSFAGNTEAFF.

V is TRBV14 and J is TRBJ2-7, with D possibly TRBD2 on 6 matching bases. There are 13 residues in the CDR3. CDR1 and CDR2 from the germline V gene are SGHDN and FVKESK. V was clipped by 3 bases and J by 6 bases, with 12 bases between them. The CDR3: CASSQTRVGEQYV. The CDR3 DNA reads TGTGCCAGCAGCCAGACTAGGGTAGGCGAGCAGTACGTC.

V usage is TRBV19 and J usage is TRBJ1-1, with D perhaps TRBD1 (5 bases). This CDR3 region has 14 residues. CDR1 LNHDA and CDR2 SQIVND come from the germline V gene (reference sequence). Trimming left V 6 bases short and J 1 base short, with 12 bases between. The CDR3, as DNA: TGTGCCAGTAGGCCCCTACAGGAGAACACTGAAGCTTTCTTT. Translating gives CASRPLQENTEAFF.

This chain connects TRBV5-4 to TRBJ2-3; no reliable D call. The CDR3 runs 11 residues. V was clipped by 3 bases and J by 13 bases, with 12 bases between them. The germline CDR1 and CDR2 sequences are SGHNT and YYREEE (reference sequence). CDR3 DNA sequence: TGTGCCAGCAGCTCGCTCACAGATAAGTATTTT. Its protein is CASSSLTDKYF. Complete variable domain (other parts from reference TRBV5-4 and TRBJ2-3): ETGVTQSPTHLIKTRGQQVTLRCSSQSGHNTVSWYQQALGQGPQFIFQYYREEENGRGNFPPRFSGLQFPNYSSELNVNALELDDSALYLCASSSLTDKYFGPGTRLTVL.

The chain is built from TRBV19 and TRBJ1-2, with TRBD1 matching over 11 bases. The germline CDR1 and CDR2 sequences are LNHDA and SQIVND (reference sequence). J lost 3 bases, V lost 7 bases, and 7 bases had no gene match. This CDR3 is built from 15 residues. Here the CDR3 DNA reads TGTGCCAGTAACGGACAGGGGGCGCGGGACTATGGCTACACCTTC. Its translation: CASNGQGARDYGYTF. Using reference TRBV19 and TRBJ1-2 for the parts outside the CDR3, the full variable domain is DGGITQSPKYLFRKEGQNVTLSCEQNLNHDAMYWYRQDPGQGLRLIYYSQIVNDFQKGDIAEGYSVSREKKESFPLTVTSAQKNPTAFYLCASNGQGARDYGYTFGSGTRLTVV.

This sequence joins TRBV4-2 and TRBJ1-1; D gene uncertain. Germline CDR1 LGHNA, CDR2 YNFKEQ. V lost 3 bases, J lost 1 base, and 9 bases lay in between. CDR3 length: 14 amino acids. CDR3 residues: CASSQAASNTEAFF. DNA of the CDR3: TGTGCCAGCAGCCAGGCGGCCTCGAACACTGAAGCTTTCTTT.

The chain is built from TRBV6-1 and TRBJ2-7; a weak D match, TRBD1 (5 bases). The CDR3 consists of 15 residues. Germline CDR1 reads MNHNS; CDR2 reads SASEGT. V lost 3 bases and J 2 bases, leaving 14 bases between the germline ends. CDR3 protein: CASSEGLDSAYEQYF. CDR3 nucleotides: TGTGCCAGCAGTGAGGGGTTAGACAGCGCCTACGAGCAGTACTTC.

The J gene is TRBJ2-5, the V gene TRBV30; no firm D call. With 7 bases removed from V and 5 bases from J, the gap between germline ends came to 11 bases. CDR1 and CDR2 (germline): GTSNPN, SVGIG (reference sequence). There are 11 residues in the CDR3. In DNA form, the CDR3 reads TGTGCCTTCTCCGGTTTCGAGACCCAGTACTTC. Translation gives CAFSGFETQYF.

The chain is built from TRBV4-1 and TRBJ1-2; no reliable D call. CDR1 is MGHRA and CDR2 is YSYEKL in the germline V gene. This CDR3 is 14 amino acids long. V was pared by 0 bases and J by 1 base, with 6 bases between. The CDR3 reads CASSQDKSNYGYTF. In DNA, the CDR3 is TGCGCCAGCAGCCAAGACAAAAGTAACTATGGCTACACCTTC.

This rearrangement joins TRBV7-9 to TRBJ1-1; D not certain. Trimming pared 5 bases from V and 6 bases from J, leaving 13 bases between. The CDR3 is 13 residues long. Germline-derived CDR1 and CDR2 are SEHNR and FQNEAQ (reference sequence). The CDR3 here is CASSPGLLAEAFF. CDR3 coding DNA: TGTGCCAGCAGCCCCGGACTCTTGGCTGAAGCTTTCTTT. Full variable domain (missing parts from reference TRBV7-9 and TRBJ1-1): DTGVSQNPRHKITKRGQNVTFRCDPISEHNRLYWYRQTLGQGPEFLTYFQNEAQLEKSRLLSDRFSAERPKGSFSTLEIQRTEQGDSAMYLCASSPGLLAEAFFGQGTRLTVV.